These 25 T cell receptor beta chains share one sample of origin, sequenced in a study of early T cells in non-severe SARS-CoV-2 infection. TCRdb reprocessed the 5' RACE reads via MiXCR and lists one record per CDR3 protein. This repertoire shows around 44,000 distinct CDR3 sequences, around 10% found once; its top ten account for about 8.6%. The sample comprised whole blood. The source of these receptors is an adult who was a healthcare worker with PCR-confirmed SARS-CoV-2 infection or an uninfected control (not recorded which).

This clonotype was recorded at least ten times. The genes are TRBV6-5 and TRBJ1-1; weak D call: TRBD1 (6 bases). Germline V gene lookup returns CDR1 MNHEY and CDR2 SVGAGI. The CDR3 is made up of 15 amino acids. The ends were cut back, 3 bases at V and 5 bases at J, with 16 bases in the middle. The CDR3 loop reads CASSYYMTGRTEAFF. DNA of the CDR3: TGTGCCAGCAGTTATTACATGACAGGACGGACTGAAGCTTTCTTT.

The V gene is TRBV20-1, the J gene TRBJ1-2; 11 bases fit TRBD1. The V gene's germline CDR1 is DFQATT and CDR2 SNEGSKA (reference sequence). Germline trimming cut 6 bases from V and 3 bases from J; bases unmatched to any gene: 0. The CDR3 covers 12 residues. DNA for the CDR3: TGCAGTGCGGGACAGGGGGACTATGGCTACACCTTC. Protein product: CSAGQGDYGYTF.

This clonotype was seen a handful of times. This chain uses TRBV6-5 with TRBJ2-5; 12 bases are shared with TRBD2. V trimming: 5 bases; J trimming: 6 bases; junction bases outside the gene matches: 10. Germline V gene sequence: CDR1 MNHEY, CDR2 SVGAGI. This CDR3 is built from 16 residues. CDR3: CASSLSLAGGGKTQYF. The DNA for the CDR3 is TGTGCCAGCAGTCTCTCACTAGCGGGAGGAGGAAAGACCCAGTACTTC.

J is TRBJ2-3 and V is TRBV9; 9 nucleotides line up with TRBD2. V lost 0 bases and J lost 4; bases outside the gene matches: 6. The CDR3 sequence is 16 residues long. The germline gives CDR1 SGDLS, CDR2 YYNGEE. CDR3 DNA: TGTGCCAGCAGCGTAGGCGCTAGCGGGAAGGCAGATACGCAGTATTTT. Translated: CASSVGASGKADTQYF.

A few counts support this clonotype. This chain uses TRBV7-3 with TRBJ1-6, with D uncertain. CDR1 is SGHTA and CDR2 is FQGTGA in the germline V gene. The CDR3 has 13 amino acids. Trimming removed 3 bases from V and 11 bases from J, with 11 bases in between. The CDR3 loop reads CASSLVNGAPLHF. CDR3 sequence (DNA): TGTGCCAGCAGCTTGGTGAATGGGGCACCCCTCCACTTT.

This chain connects TRBV29-1 to TRBJ2-7, with TRBD2 identical over 11 bases. This CDR3 contains 16 residues. V shed 6 bases, J shed 3 bases, and the junction held 13 bases outside the gene matches. From germline, CDR1 is SQVTM and CDR2 ANQGSEA. For the CDR3, the DNA is TGCAGCGTCCGCACCCGTGGGACTAGCGGAAACTACGAGCAGTACTTC. Residues: CSVRTRGTSGNYEQYF.

V and J are TRBV29-1 and TRBJ2-2, with D hard to call. Germline V gene lookup returns CDR1 SQVTM and CDR2 ANQGSEA. V was clipped by 7 bases and J by 6 bases, with 9 bases between them. The CDR3 length is 11 residues. DNA of the CDR3: TGCAGCGACGAAGTTGCCGGGGAGCTGTTTTTT. It is translated as CSDEVAGELFF.

Ten or more counts support this clonotype. V usage is TRBV7-9 and J usage is TRBJ1-5, with 7 positions matching TRBD1. Germline CDR1 SEHNR, CDR2 FQNEAQ (reference sequence). CDR3 length: 14 residues. V lost 1 base to trimming and J lost 6 bases; unmatched junction nucleotides: 3. CDR3 nucleotides: TGTGCCAGCAGCTTAGGAGGGGGCAGTCAGCCCCAGCATTTT. This translates into CASSLGGGSQPQHF.

There are many counts of this clonotype. The chain links TRBV29-1 to TRBJ2-7; TRBD1 agrees at 7 bases. Trimming at V came to 6 bases and at J to 1 base, leaving 3 bases not matched to a gene. The V gene's germline CDR1 is SQVTM and CDR2 ANQGSEA. The CDR3 covers 12 residues. DNA for the CDR3: TGCAGCGTGGGACAGCCTTCCTACGAGCAGTACTTC. Translation: CSVGQPSYEQYF.

There are many counts of this clonotype. The chain uses TRBV20-1 and TRBJ2-5; 8 nucleotides align to TRBD2. Germline V gene sequence: CDR1 DFQATT, CDR2 SNEGSKA (reference sequence). The CDR3 is 15 amino acids. The junction had 12 bases not matched to a gene; V was cut back by 5 bases and J by 4 bases. This chain's CDR3 is CSAYSGGRELETQYF. CDR3 DNA sequence: TGCAGTGCTTACAGCGGGGGCCGGGAACTAGAGACCCAGTACTTC.

This clonotype was picked up a small number of times. This chain links TRBV10-1 with TRBJ2-3, with 8 nucleotides matching TRBD2. V trimming: 8 bases; J trimming: 0 bases; junction bases outside the gene matches: 4. The CDR3 length is 14 residues. Germline-derived CDR1 and CDR2 are WNHNN and SYGVQD (reference sequence). CDR3 loop: CASLTSGSTDTQYF. DNA for the CDR3: TGCGCCAGCCTAACTAGCGGTAGCACAGATACGCAGTATTTT.

This clonotype has just a few counts. The gene calls are TRBV27 and TRBJ2-3; D call uncertain. Germline V gene sequence: CDR1 MNHEY, CDR2 SMNVEV (reference sequence). Trimming removed 5 bases at V and 0 bases at J, with 15 bases between. CDR3 size: 16 residues. The CDR3, as DNA: TGTGCCAGCAGTCCAACTACCAATCCTAGCACAGATACGCAGTATTTT. Translating gives CASSPTTNPSTDTQYF.

As to this clonotype: A read error is possible here, since a much larger clone lies one base away. The chain is built from TRBV28 and TRBJ2-7, with a possible D match to TRBD1 (5 bases). V was shortened by 2 bases and J by 0 bases, with 8 bases between the two germline ends. The CDR3 sequence is 14 residues long. Germline-derived CDR1 and CDR2 are MDHEN and SYDVKM. CDR3 DNA sequence: TGTGCCAGCAGTTTAGGGGCCGTCTCCTACGAGCAGTACTTC. It specifies CASSLGAVSYEQYF.

V usage is TRBV11-2 and J usage is TRBJ2-7; the match to TRBD1 covers 7 bases. Trimming cost V 5 bases and J 12 bases; bases outside gene matches: 10. This CDR3 has 12 residues. Germline V gene sequence: CDR1 SGHAT, CDR2 FQNNGV. The chain's CDR3 is CASSRDRAQWYF. The CDR3 DNA follows: TGTGCCAGCAGCCGCGACAGGGCCCAATGGTACTTC.

This clonotype has more than one count but fewer than ten. The J gene is TRBJ1-1, the V gene TRBV27, with D unresolved. V was shortened by 8 bases and J by 0 bases, with 13 bases between the two germline ends. The CDR3 is 14 amino acids. Germline loops: CDR1 MNHEY, CDR2 SMNVEV (reference sequence). The CDR3 loop reads CASRVGGLNTEAFF. CDR3 DNA sequence: TGTGCCAGCCGGGTTGGAGGGCTGAACACTGAAGCTTTCTTT.

This clonotype was detected only a few times. The J gene is TRBJ1-2, the V gene TRBV3-1, with 8 bases identical to TRBD1. Germline V gene data show CDR1 as LGHDT and CDR2 as YNNKEL (reference sequence). The V segment lost 4 bases and the J segment 6 bases; nucleotides outside the gene matches: 7. This CDR3 spans 14 amino acids. The CDR3 sequence is CASSRTRGRNGYTF. CDR3 sequence (DNA): TGTGCCAGCAGCCGTACCAGGGGGCGTAATGGCTACACCTTC.

This clonotype was counted ten times or more. The chain is built from TRBV2 and TRBJ2-3; 13 nucleotides align to TRBD2. The V and J ends lost 2 bases and 3 bases, in that order; junction bases with no gene match: 5. Per germline, CDR1 SNHLY and CDR2 FYNNEI. This CDR3 has 17 amino acids. The CDR3 DNA reads as TGTGCCAGCAGTGAATATGGACTAGCGGGAGCAACAGATACGCAGTATTTT. This sequence encodes CASSEYGLAGATDTQYF.

There are a few counts of this clonotype. The V and J genes are TRBV19 and TRBJ1-2; D possibly corresponds to TRBD1 (6 bases). CDR1 LNHDA and CDR2 SQIVND come from the germline V gene (reference sequence). The V end lost 8 bases, the J end lost 3 bases, and 10 bases lay between the germline ends. CDR3 size: 12 residues. The CDR3 protein is CASVQGYYGYTF. The CDR3, as DNA: TGTGCCAGTGTACAGGGCTACTATGGCTACACCTTC.

This clonotype is medium-sized. The chain has TRBV6-2 or TRBV6-3 and TRBJ2-3; 9 positions agree with TRBD1. V lost 2 bases and J lost 3; bases outside the gene matches: 6. CDR1 is MNHEY and CDR2 is SVGEGT in the germline V gene. The CDR3 runs to 16 residues. The CDR3 loop reads CASSYPPGQGTDTQYF. For the CDR3, the DNA is TGTGCCAGCAGTTACCCCCCGGGACAGGGAACAGATACGCAGTATTTT.

This clonotype was observed many times. CDR3 amino acids: CASSPLGFTEAFF. In DNA, the CDR3 is TGTGCCAGCAGCCCTTTAGGTTTCACTGAAGCTTTCTTT. The V and J genes are TRBV11-2 and TRBJ1-1; D gene ambiguous. The germline V gene encodes CDR1 SGHAT and CDR2 FQNNGV. The CDR3 is made up of 13 amino acids. The ends were cut back, 5 bases at V and 4 bases at J, with 11 bases in the middle.

The chain recombines TRBV5-1 with TRBJ2-1; the match to TRBD2 covers 9 bases. The CDR3 is 17 amino acids. Germline trimming cut 0 bases from V and 4 bases from J; bases unmatched to any gene: 8. Looked up from germline, CDR1 is SGHRS and CDR2 is YFSETQ. The CDR3 reads CASSLVLPGLAYNEQFF. The CDR3 nucleotides read TGCGCCAGCAGCTTGGTGCTTCCCGGACTAGCGTACAATGAGCAGTTCTTC.

Ten or more counts support this clonotype. The CDR3 here is CASSRTSLGETQYF. For the CDR3, the DNA is TGTGCCAGCAGCCGGACTAGCCTCGGGGAGACCCAGTACTTC. The J gene is TRBJ2-5, the V gene TRBV14; 8 bases fit TRBD2. The CDR3 contains 14 residues. Unmatched junction bases numbered 6, after V lost 4 bases and J lost 5 bases. Germline V gene lookup returns CDR1 SGHDN and CDR2 FVKESK.

This clonotype has only a few counts. The rearrangement links TRBV12-3 or TRBV12-4 to TRBJ2-6; no reliable D call. This CDR3 has 14 amino acids. The V gene lost 5 bases and the J gene lost 0 bases, with 5 bases spanning the gap. DNA for the CDR3: TGTGCCAGCAGTCGTAGCTCTGGGGCCAACGTCCTGACTTTC. Amino acids: CASSRSSGANVLTF.

The J gene is TRBJ1-1, the V gene TRBV6-2 or TRBV6-3; D is uncertain. The V and J ends lost 3 bases and 5 bases respectively, with 4 bases between them. The CDR3 totals 11 residues. From germline, CDR1 is MNHEY and CDR2 SVGEGT. CDR3 sequence (DNA): TGTGCCAGCAGTTATATGACTGAAGCTTTCTTT. Translating it yields CASSYMTEAFF.

This clonotype appeared many times. This CDR3 reads CASIPPANTGELFF. CDR3 in DNA: TGTGCCAGCATCCCCCCCGCGAACACCGGGGAGCTGTTTTTT. The V and J genes are TRBV7-9 and TRBJ2-2; D gene unclear. Trimming removed 7 bases at V and 0 bases at J, with 9 bases between. The germline gives CDR1 SEHNR, CDR2 FQNEAQ (reference sequence). The length of the CDR3 is 14 residues.